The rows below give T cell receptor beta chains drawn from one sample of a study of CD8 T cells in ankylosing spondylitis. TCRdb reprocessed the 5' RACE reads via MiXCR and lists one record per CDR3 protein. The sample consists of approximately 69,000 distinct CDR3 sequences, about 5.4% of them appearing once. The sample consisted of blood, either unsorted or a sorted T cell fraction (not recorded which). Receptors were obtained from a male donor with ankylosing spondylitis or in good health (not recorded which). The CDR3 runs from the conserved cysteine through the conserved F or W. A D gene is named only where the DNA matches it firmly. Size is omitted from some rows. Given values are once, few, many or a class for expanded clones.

CDR3: CASSPRRGGYTF
DNA: TGTGCCAGCAGTCCGCGGCGGGGTGGCTACACCTTC
J: TRBJ1-2
D: -
length: 12
V: TRBV27
size: many

CDR3: CASRAGTTQYF
DNA: TGTGCCAGCAGAGCTGGGACTACTCAGTATTTT
J: TRBJ2-3
D: TRBD2
length: 11
V: TRBV27
size: many

CDR3: CSARRVGGTDTQYF
DNA: TGCAGTGCTAGGAGGGTCGGCGGCACAGATACGCAGTATTTT
J: TRBJ2-3
D: -
length: 14
V: TRBV20-1
size: many

CDR3: CASSFLGGGTGELFF
DNA: TGTGCCAGCAGCTTTCTGGGGGGGGGCACCGGGGAGCTGTTTTTT
J: TRBJ2-2
D: TRBD2
length: 15
V: TRBV7-2
size: -

CDR3: CASIADGYGYTF
DNA: TGTGCCAGCATCGCCGACGGGTATGGCTACACCTTC
J: TRBJ1-2
D: -
length: 12
V: TRBV28
size: many

CDR3: CASSPGVAPNTEAFF
DNA: TGTGCCAGCAGCCCCGGCGTGGCGCCGAACACTGAAGCTTTCTTT
J: TRBJ1-1
D: -
length: 15
V: TRBV4-2
size: many

CDR3: CASSSVGGTRNTEAFF
DNA: TGTGCCAGCAGCTCGGTAGGGGGGACAAGGAACACTGAAGCTTTCTTT
J: TRBJ1-1
D: -
length: 16
V: TRBV11-2
size: many

CDR3: CASSYDRLGNQPQHF
DNA: TGTGCCAGCAGTTATGACAGGTTGGGCAATCAGCCCCAGCATTTT
J: TRBJ1-5
D: -
length: 15
V: TRBV6-2/TRBV6-3
size: many

CDR3: CSQLRDGGCTDTQYF
DNA: TGCAGTCAACTCAGGGATGGTGGGTGTACAGATACGCAGTATTTT
J: TRBJ2-3
D: -
length: 15
V: TRBV20-1
size: many

CDR3: CATGQGEKETQYF
DNA: TGTGCCACAGGACAGGGCGAGAAAGAGACCCAGTACTTC
J: TRBJ2-5
D: TRBD1
length: 13
V: TRBV11-2
size: many

CDR3: CASSIQGGISSYEQYF
DNA: TGTGCCAGCTCAATTCAGGGTGGGATCAGTTCCTACGAGCAGTACTTC
J: TRBJ2-7
D: -
length: 16
V: TRBV18
size: many

CDR3: CASSPTGGNTIYF
DNA: TGTGCCAGCAGCCCGACAGGGGGAAACACCATATATTTT
J: TRBJ1-3
D: TRBD1
length: 13
V: TRBV7-3
size: many

CDR3: CSASVGTSGKETQYF
DNA: TGCAGTGCTAGCGTAGGGACTAGCGGAAAAGAGACCCAGTACTTC
J: TRBJ2-5
D: TRBD2
length: 15
V: TRBV20-1
size: many

CDR3: CASSLGQGLYEQYF
DNA: TGCGCCAGCAGCTTGGGACAGGGACTCTACGAGCAGTACTTC
J: TRBJ2-7
D: -
length: 14
V: TRBV5-1
size: many

CDR3: CASSTGQSGTEAFF
DNA: TGTGCCAGCAGCACGGGACAGAGTGGCACTGAAGCTTTCTTT
J: TRBJ1-1
D: TRBD1
length: 14
V: TRBV11-3
size: -

CDR3: CASSRGQGDYNEQFF
DNA: TGTGCCAGCAGCCGGGGACAGGGGGATTACAATGAGCAGTTCTTC
J: TRBJ2-1
D: TRBD1
length: 15
V: TRBV7-6
size: many

CDR3: CASSAQPSSTDTQYF
DNA: TGTGCCAGCAGCGCCCAACCCTCTAGCACAGATACGCAGTATTTT
J: TRBJ2-3
D: -
length: 15
V: TRBV9
size: many

CDR3: CASSQDRGREKLFF
DNA: TGTGCCAGCAGCCAAGACAGGGGACGGGAAAAACTGTTTTTT
J: TRBJ1-4
D: TRBD1
length: 14
V: TRBV7-9
size: -

CDR3: CASNPNSNQPQHF
DNA: TGTGCCAGCAACCCTAATAGCAATCAGCCCCAGCATTTT
J: TRBJ1-5
D: -
length: 13
V: TRBV12-3/TRBV12-4
size: many

CDR3: CASLSGGAILDEQYF
DNA: TGTGCCAGTCTTTCGGGTGGGGCCATCCTCGACGAGCAGTACTTC
J: TRBJ2-7
D: -
length: 15
V: TRBV28
size: many

CDR3: CASSSQGESTEAFF
DNA: TGTGCCAGCAGTTCGCAGGGGGAGAGCACTGAAGCTTTCTTT
J: TRBJ1-1
D: TRBD1
length: 14
V: TRBV2
size: many

CDR3: CATSYDTAYEQYF
DNA: TGTGCCACCAGCTATGACACTGCCTACGAGCAGTACTTC
J: TRBJ2-7
D: -
length: 13
V: TRBV15
size: many

CDR3: CASSYSVPYNEQFF
DNA: TGTGCCAGCAGTTACTCAGTGCCCTACAATGAGCAGTTCTTC
J: TRBJ2-1
D: -
length: 14
V: TRBV6-5
size: many

CDR3: CAWVLSLGQGADNEQFF
DNA: TGTGCCTGGGTGCTCTCCCTAGGACAGGGGGCTGACAATGAGCAGTTCTTC
J: TRBJ2-1
D: TRBD1
length: 17
V: TRBV30
size: few

CDR3: CASSLDGNQPQHF
DNA: TGTGCCAGCAGCTTAGACGGAAATCAGCCCCAGCATTTT
J: TRBJ1-5
D: -
length: 13
V: TRBV13
size: many

CDR3: CAIRDSNQPQHF
DNA: TGTGCCATCAGGGACAGCAATCAGCCCCAGCATTTT
J: TRBJ1-5
D: -
length: 12
V: TRBV10-3
size: many

CDR3: CASSLAGPPTNEKLFF
DNA: TGTGCCAGCAGCTTAGCGGGCCCACCAACTAATGAAAAACTGTTTTTT
J: TRBJ1-4
D: -
length: 16
V: TRBV7-9
size: many

CDR3: CASSPDRTQPQHF
DNA: TGTGCCAGCAGCCCGGACAGGACGCAGCCCCAGCATTTT
J: TRBJ1-5
D: TRBD1
length: 13
V: TRBV7-2
size: -